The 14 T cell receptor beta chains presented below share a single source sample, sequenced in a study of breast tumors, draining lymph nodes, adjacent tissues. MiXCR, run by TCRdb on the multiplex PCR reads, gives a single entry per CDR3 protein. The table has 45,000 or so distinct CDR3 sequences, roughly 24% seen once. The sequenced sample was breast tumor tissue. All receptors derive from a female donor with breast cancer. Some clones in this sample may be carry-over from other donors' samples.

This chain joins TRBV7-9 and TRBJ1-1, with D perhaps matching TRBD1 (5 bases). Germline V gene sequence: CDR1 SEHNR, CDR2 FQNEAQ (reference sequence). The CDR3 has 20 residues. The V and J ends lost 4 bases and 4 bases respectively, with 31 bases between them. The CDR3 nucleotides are TGTGCCAGCAGCTCCCGGGTAGACGGATACCAGGGTTACCTCCGCACTGAAGCTTTCTTT. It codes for CASSSRVDGYQGYLRTEAFF.

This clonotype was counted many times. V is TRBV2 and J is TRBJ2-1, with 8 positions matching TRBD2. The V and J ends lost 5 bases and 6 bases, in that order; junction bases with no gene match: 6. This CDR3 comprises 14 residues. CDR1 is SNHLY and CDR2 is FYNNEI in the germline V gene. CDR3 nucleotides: TGTGCCAGCAGTCTTGGGACTAGGTCCAATGAGCAGTTCTTC. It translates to CASSLGTRSNEQFF.

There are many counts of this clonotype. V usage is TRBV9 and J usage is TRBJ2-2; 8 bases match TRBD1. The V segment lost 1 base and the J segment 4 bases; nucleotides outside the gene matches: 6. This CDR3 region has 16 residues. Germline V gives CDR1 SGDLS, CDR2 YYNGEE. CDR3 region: CASSVRQGAGTGELFF. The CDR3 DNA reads TGTGCCAGCAGCGTAAGGCAGGGGGCCGGCACCGGGGAGCTGTTTTTT.

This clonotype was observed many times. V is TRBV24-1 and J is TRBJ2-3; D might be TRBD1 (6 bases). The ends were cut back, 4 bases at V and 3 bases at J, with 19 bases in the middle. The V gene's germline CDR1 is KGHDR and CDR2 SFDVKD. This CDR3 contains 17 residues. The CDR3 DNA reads TGTGCCACCAGTGACCCGTCCAGGGGCCGGGTGACAGATACGCAGTATTTT. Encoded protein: CATSDPSRGRVTDTQYF.

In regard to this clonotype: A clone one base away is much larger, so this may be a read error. CDR3 loop: CACSDGGLAGTDTQYF. The CDR3 bases are TGTGCCTGCAGTGATGGGGGACTAGCGGGTACGGATACGCAGTATTTT. The chain has TRBV6-1 and TRBJ2-3; 12 bases agree with TRBD2. The CDR3 is made up of 16 amino acids. CDR1 is MNHNS and CDR2 is SASEGT in the germline V gene.

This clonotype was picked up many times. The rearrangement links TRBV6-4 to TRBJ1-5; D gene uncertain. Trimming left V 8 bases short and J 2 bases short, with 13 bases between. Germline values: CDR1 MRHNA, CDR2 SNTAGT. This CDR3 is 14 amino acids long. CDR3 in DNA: TGTGCCAGCGGTGGTGGGTACCGCAATCAGCCCCAGCATTTT. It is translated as CASGGGYRNQPQHF.

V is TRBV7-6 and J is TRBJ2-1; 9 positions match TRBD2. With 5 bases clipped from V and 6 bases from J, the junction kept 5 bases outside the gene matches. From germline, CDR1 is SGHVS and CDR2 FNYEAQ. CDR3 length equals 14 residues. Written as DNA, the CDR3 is TGTGCCAGCAGCATGGGACTAGCAGGCAATGAGCAGTTCTTC. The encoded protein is CASSMGLAGNEQFF.

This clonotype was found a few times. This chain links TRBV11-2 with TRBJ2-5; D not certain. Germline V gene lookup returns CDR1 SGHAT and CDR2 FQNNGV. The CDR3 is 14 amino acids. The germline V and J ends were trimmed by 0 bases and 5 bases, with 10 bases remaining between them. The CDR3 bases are TGTGCCAGCAGCTTAGATCCTCAGTTTGAGACCCAGTACTTC. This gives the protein CASSLDPQFETQYF. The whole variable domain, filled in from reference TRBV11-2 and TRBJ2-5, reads EAGVAQSPRYKIIEKRQSVAFWCNPISGHATLYWYQQILGQGPKLLIQFQNNGVVDDSQLPKDRFSAERLKGVDSTLKIQPAKLEDSAVYLCASSLDPQFETQYFGPGTRLLVL.

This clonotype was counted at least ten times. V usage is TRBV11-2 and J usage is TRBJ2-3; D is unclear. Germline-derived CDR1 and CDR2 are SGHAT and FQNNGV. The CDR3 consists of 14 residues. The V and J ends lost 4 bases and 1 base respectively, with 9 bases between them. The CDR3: CASSYGSGTDTQYF. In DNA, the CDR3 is TGTGCCAGCAGCTATGGATCAGGCACAGATACGCAGTATTTT.

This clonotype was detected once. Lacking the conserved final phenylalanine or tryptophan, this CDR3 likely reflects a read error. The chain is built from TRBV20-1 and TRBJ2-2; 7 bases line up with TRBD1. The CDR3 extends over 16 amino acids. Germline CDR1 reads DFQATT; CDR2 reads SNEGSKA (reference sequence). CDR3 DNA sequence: TGCAGTGCTAGACCGCCTGAAGGGGGCGACACCTGGGAGCTGTTTCTT. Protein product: CSARPPEGGDTWELFL.

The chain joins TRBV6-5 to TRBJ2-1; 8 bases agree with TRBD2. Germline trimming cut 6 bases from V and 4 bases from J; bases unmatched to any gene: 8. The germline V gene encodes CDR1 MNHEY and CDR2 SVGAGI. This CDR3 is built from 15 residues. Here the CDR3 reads CASSKGTRGYNEQFF. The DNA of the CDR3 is TGTGCCAGCAGCAAGGGGACTAGGGGATACAATGAGCAGTTCTTC.

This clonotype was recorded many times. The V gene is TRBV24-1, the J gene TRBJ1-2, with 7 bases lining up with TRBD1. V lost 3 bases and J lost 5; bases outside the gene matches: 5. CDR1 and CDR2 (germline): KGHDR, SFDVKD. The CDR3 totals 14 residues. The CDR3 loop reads CATSDPTGNYGYTF. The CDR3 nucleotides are TGTGCCACCAGTGATCCGACAGGGAATTATGGCTACACCTTC.

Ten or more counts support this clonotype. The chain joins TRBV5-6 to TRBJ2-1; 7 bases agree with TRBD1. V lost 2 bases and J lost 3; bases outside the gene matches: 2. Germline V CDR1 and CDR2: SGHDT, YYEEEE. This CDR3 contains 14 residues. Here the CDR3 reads CASSFRQGYNEQFF. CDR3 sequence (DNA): TGTGCCAGCAGCTTTAGACAGGGCTACAATGAGCAGTTCTTC. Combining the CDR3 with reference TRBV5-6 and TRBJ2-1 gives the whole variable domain DAGVTQSPTHLIKTRGQQVTLRCSPKSGHDTVSWYQQALGQGPQFIFQYYEEEERQRGNFPDRFSGHQFPNYSSELNVNALLLGDSALYLCASSFRQGYNEQFFGPGTRLTVL.

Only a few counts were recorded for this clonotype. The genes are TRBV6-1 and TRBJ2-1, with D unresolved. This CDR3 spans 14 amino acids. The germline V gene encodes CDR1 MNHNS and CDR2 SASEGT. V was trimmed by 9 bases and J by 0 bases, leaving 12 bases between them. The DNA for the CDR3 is TGTGCCAGTACAAACCCCAGCTCCTACAATGAGCAGTTCTTC. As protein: CASTNPSSYNEQFF.